This passage covers 3 T cell receptor beta chains from one sample sequenced in a study of T cell changes during pregnancy in multiple sclerosis. Here immunoSEQ multiplex PCR was the method, and the copy in TCRdb shows in-frame clones only, minus some. The sample has fewer than 150,000 clones; less than 97% are singletons. The sample consisted of peripheral blood, taken after pregnancy. The receptors shown here come from a female donor with multiple sclerosis, enrolled in a pregnancy study.

The J gene is TRBJ1-6, the V gene TRBV5-1, with 10 bases lining up with TRBD1. J gave up 9 bases and V 0 bases, and 6 bases lay outside the gene matches. Germline CDR1 is SGHRS and CDR2 is YFSETQ. The CDR3 sequence is 16 residues long. CDR3 coding DNA: TGCGCCAGCAGCTTGGCCTGGACAGGGGGGATTTCACCCCTCCACTTT. Translated: CASSLAWTGGISPLHF.

This clone was recorded only once. The genes are TRBV5-5 and TRBJ1-4; D perhaps matches TRBD1 (5 bases). CDR3 length equals 15 residues. Germline lookup yields CDR1 SGHKS and CDR2 YYEKEE (reference sequence). V gave up 4 bases and J gave up 4 bases, with 14 bases separating them. CDR3 protein: CASSPTGVRNEKLFF. CDR3 bases: TGTGCCAGCAGCCCTACAGGAGTACGTAATGAAAAACTGTTTTTT. Together with reference TRBV5-5 and TRBJ1-4, the CDR3 gives the full variable domain: DAGVTQSPTHLIKTRGQQVTLRCSPISGHKSVSWYQQVLGQGPQFIFQYYEKEERGRGNFPDRFSARQFPNYSSELNVNALLLGDSALYLCASSPTGVRNEKLFFGSGTQLSVL.

V is TRBV2 and J is TRBJ1-2; TRBD1 aligns across 7 bases. CDR3 length: 14 amino acids. Per germline, CDR1 SNHLY and CDR2 FYNNEI. Unmatched junction bases numbered 13, after V lost 10 bases and J lost 5 bases. The DNA of the CDR3 is TGTGCCACATTAGAAAGACAGGGTGGTTATGGCTACACCTTC. This encodes CATLERQGGYGYTF.